The following is a T cell receptor beta chain sequence with its context. The CDR3 extends over 15 amino acids. Germline CDR1 SGHTA, CDR2 FQGTGA. V shed 6 bases, J shed 9 bases, and the junction held 9 bases outside the gene matches. In the original workflow: Reference gene primers were amplified, and this amplification served to estimate nucleated cell counts. Using immunoSEQ multiplex PCR, the repertoire was profiled, and TCRdb retains in-frame clones only, with some absent. Clone size and the V and J calls come from that table; the DNA yielded D and trimming. The sample includes 90,000 to 120,000 clones, roughly 84% of them seen just once. The sample originates from a study of blood T cell repertoires in COVID-19. Study background: The United States, Italy and Spain were the sources of the acute and convalescent COVID-19 samples. T cells, B-cell-depleted T cells, or PBMCs supplied cDNA or gDNA.

The sequence was obtained from a human donor in a cohort sampled during active COVID-19. The sequenced sample was peripheral blood. The chain joins TRBV7-3 to TRBJ2-1, with 12 bases aligning to TRBD2. Written as DNA, the CDR3 is TGTGCCAGCAGTCCTAGACTAGCGGGAGAGGGTGAGCAGTTCTTC. This translates into CASSPRLAGEGEQFF.